The T cell receptor beta chain under discussion was sequenced for a study of response to subunit inactivated influenza vaccine. V lost 6 bases and J lost 6; bases outside the gene matches: 11. CDR1 is KGHSH and CDR2 is LQKENI in the germline V gene. CDR3 length equals 15 residues. TCRdb fed the RT-PCR reads into MiXCR, producing one record per CDR3 protein. The profile covers just under 550,000 distinct CDR3 sequences, with under 30% appearing a single time and 2.8% taken by the ten largest. The sample was also linked to a second study, of T cells expressing NK-cell markers. That paper states: Scientists made TCR beta cDNA using 5'RACE template switching with UMIs. Alpha-beta TCR T cells were the sole sorting target in several experiments, owing to an anti-gamma-delta TCR antibody. The dominant NKG2C+ clonotypes represented roughly 1.0-7.5% of CD8+ T cells in six donors. Clones of NKG2C+ T cells that had expanded were of unclear HCMV specificity.

The clonotype originates from a man in his fifties who received an inactivated influenza vaccine. The V and J genes are TRBV18 and TRBJ2-3; 8 bases fit TRBD2. Source: CD4+ T cells sorted from PBMCs, taken 11 to 12 days after vaccination. DNA for the CDR3: TGTGCCAGCTCGGTCCGCGGGGGGACTCTGGATACGCAGTATTTT. It yields the protein CASSVRGGTLDTQYF.